The 4 T cell receptor beta chains reported below all come from one sample, sequenced in a study of brain T cells in children with intractable seizures. The sequenced cases were selected for having the highest brain T cell transcript signatures. TCRdb's table, derived via immunoSEQ multiplex PCR, lists solely in-frame clones and lacks some. The sample lists just over 5,000 clones; about 91% were seen once. This sample comprised resected brain tissue, obtained at surgery. These receptors were collected from a boy under two years old with focal cortical dysplasia and intractable seizures.

The chain couples TRBV12-3 or TRBV12-4 to TRBJ2-7; possibly TRBD1 or TRBD2 for D (6 bases each). Trimming took 8 bases from V and 0 from J, leaving 11 bases between them. The CDR3 runs to 13 residues. The DNA of the CDR3 is TGTGCCAGCGGGGAGGACAGCTCCTACGAGCAGTACTTC. Its protein is CASGEDSSYEQYF.

CDR3 coding DNA: TGTGCCAGCAGTCCGGCTCGCGGCTATGGCTACACCTTC. Translating it yields CASSPARGYGYTF. This rearrangement joins TRBV12-3 or TRBV12-4 to TRBJ1-2; D remains ambiguous. Trimming took 5 bases from V and 4 from J, leaving 11 bases between them. CDR3 size: 13 residues.

The rearrangement links TRBV28 to TRBJ2-2; D is undetermined. With 6 bases removed from V and 0 bases from J, the gap between germline ends came to 20 bases. CDR1 is MDHEN and CDR2 is SYDVKM in the germline V gene. CDR3 size: 18 residues. CDR3 amino acids: CASSDPRLPTSNTGELFF. For the CDR3, the DNA is TGTGCCAGCAGCGACCCGAGGCTACCAACCTCGAACACCGGGGAGCTGTTTTTT.

V and J are TRBV6-5 and TRBJ2-1; D might be TRBD1 (6 bases). Trimming left V 2 bases short and J 3 bases short, with 14 bases between. The CDR3 sequence is 16 residues long. Germline values: CDR1 MNHEY, CDR2 SVGAGI. The CDR3 is CASSYVMGHFYNEQFF. The CDR3 nucleotides are TGTGCCAGCAGTTACGTAATGGGACACTTCTACAATGAGCAGTTCTTC.